The 32 T cell receptor beta chains reported below all come from one sample, sequenced in a study of T cell repertoires in cytomegalovirus infection. Their antigens are not known. From the reads, TCRdb called clonotypes with MiXCR, one entry per CDR3 protein. The data contain roughly 500,000 distinct CDR3 sequences, roughly 43% of them singletons. Source: cultured PBMCs, taken from culture after CMV antigen stimulation. The source of these receptors is a human donor in good health (CMV status not recorded). Some clones in this sample may be carry-over from other donors' samples.

This clonotype was picked up many times. The V call is TRBV7-2, the J call TRBJ2-5, with a tentative D call TRBD2 (7 bases). Germline V lookup: CDR1 SGHTA, CDR2 FQGNSA. V was clipped by 4 bases and J by 4 bases, with 16 bases between them. The CDR3 is made up of 15 amino acids. This chain's CDR3 is CASSSGGGGGETQYF. CDR3 DNA: TGTGCCAGCAGCTCGGGGGGAGGAGGGGGAGAGACCCAGTACTTC.

The chain has TRBV12-3 or TRBV12-4 and TRBJ2-7; D remains ambiguous. Trimming pared 3 bases from V and 6 bases from J, leaving 15 bases between. This CDR3 contains 14 residues. CDR3 in DNA: TGTGCCAGCAGTTTCGGGCAGCCCTTAGCCGAGCAGTACTTC. This sequence encodes CASSFGQPLAEQYF.

This clonotype was counted between two and nine times. V gene TRBV7-6 combines with J gene TRBJ1-1; D possibly corresponds to TRBD1 (5 bases). With 0 bases removed from V and 0 bases from J, the gap between germline ends came to 8 bases. Germline V lookup: CDR1 SGHVS, CDR2 FNYEAQ. The CDR3 has 15 residues. The CDR3 here is CASSLAGRLNTEAFF. CDR3 sequence (DNA): TGTGCCAGCAGCTTAGCGGGACGGTTGAACACTGAAGCTTTCTTT.

This clonotype was detected only a few times. The CDR3 loop reads CASRSQIGQPQHF. The CDR3 bases are TGTGCCAGCAGATCCCAGATCGGGCAGCCCCAGCATTTT. This sequence joins TRBV2 and TRBJ1-5; D is uncertain. The CDR3 extends over 13 amino acids. CDR1 and CDR2 from the germline V gene are SNHLY and FYNNEI. Trimming left V 6 bases short and J 7 bases short, with 13 bases between.

CDR3 sequence (DNA): TGTGCCAGCAGCGAACAGGTGGTAAGCTCCTACGAGCAGTACTTC. Translation: CASSEQVVSSYEQYF. V usage is TRBV7-2 and J usage is TRBJ2-7, with a possible D match to TRBD1 (5 bases). Germline V CDR1 and CDR2: SGHTA, FQGNSA. Trimming removed 5 bases from V and 0 bases from J, with 14 bases in between. The CDR3 contains 15 residues.

The sample holds a few counts of this clonotype. The gene calls are TRBV6-5 and TRBJ2-1, with a possible D match to TRBD2 (8 bases). The CDR3 spans 13 residues. V was cut by 11 bases and J by 8 bases, with 19 bases left in between. The germline CDR1 and CDR2 sequences are MNHEY and SVGAGI. The CDR3: CASQGTRAHEQFF. CDR3 nucleotides: TGTGCCTCACAGGGGACTAGGGCCCATGAGCAGTTCTTC.

This sequence joins TRBV7-2 and TRBJ2-1, with D unresolved. The CDR3 consists of 15 residues. Deletions cut 2 bases from V and 2 bases from J, with 10 bases between. Germline V gene sequence: CDR1 SGHTA, CDR2 FQGNSA. CDR3 nucleotides: TGTGCCAGCAGCTTATTTGACGCGGCCTACAATGAGCAGTTCTTC. Amino acid sequence: CASSLFDAAYNEQFF.

The gene calls are TRBV5-4 and TRBJ2-3; perhaps TRBD1 as D (6 bases). The CDR3 is 15 residues long. Trimming took 0 bases from V and 6 from J, leaving 14 bases between them. Germline CDR1 reads SGHNT; CDR2 reads YYREEE (reference sequence). This CDR3 reads CASSLVGQKEDTQYF. The CDR3 region has the DNA TGTGCCAGCAGCTTGGTCGGACAGAAAGAGGATACGCAGTATTTT.

The V gene is TRBV6-1, the J gene TRBJ1-3; D is uncertain. The CDR3 is made up of 19 amino acids. CDR1 and CDR2 from the germline V gene are MNHNS and SASEGT. Trimming left V 7 bases short and J 0 bases short, with 25 bases between. In DNA form, the CDR3 reads TGTGCCAGCAATCGGAAAACCGTCTCGGCTAGACACTCTGGAAACACCATATATTTT. Protein sequence: CASNRKTVSARHSGNTIYF.

The chain is built from TRBV5-1 and TRBJ2-1, with 12 nucleotides matching TRBD2. V lost 4 bases to trimming and J lost 4 bases; unmatched junction nucleotides: 9. The CDR3 spans 17 residues. Germline CDR1 is SGHRS and CDR2 is YFSETQ. CDR3 coding DNA: TGCGCCAGCAGCCCGGGACTAGCGGGTGTTTTATACAATGAGCAGTTCTTC. Protein sequence: CASSPGLAGVLYNEQFF.

This clonotype was detected a few times. V gene TRBV6-6 combines with J gene TRBJ1-1; possible D gene TRBD1, 5 bases. Germline values: CDR1 MNHNY, CDR2 SVGAGI (reference sequence). The CDR3 consists of 11 residues. The germline V and J ends were trimmed by 6 bases and 5 bases, with 7 bases remaining between them. As DNA, the CDR3 is TGTGCCAGCAGGGGGGAGACTGAAGCTTTCTTT. It is translated as CASRGETEAFF.

The rearrangement joins TRBV7-9 to TRBJ1-6; D might be TRBD1 (6 bases). V lost 4 bases and J lost 4, with 11 bases in between. Germline assignment: CDR1 SEHNR and CDR2 FQNEAQ (reference sequence). The CDR3 has 15 amino acids. CDR3 bases: TGTGCCAGCAGCTATCCCGACAGGTATAATTCACCCCTCCACTTT. This codes for CASSYPDRYNSPLHF. The whole variable domain, filled in from reference TRBV7-9 and TRBJ1-6, reads DTGVSQNPRHKITKRGQNVTFRCDPISEHNRLYWYRQTLGQGPEFLTYFQNEAQLEKSRLLSDRFSAERPKGSFSTLEIQRTEQGDSAMYLCASSYPDRYNSPLHFGNGTRLTVT.

In its sample, this clonotype was seen a few times. The rearrangement links TRBV6-6 to TRBJ2-5; D may be TRBD2 (6 bases). V dropped 6 bases and J dropped 5 bases, with 13 bases sitting between them. Germline lookup yields CDR1 MNHNY and CDR2 SVGAGI (reference sequence). The CDR3 length is 13 residues. The CDR3 DNA reads as TGTGCCAGCAGATACGGGAGTTTGGAGACCCAGTACTTC. This sequence encodes CASRYGSLETQYF.

The rearrangement uses TRBV7-6 and TRBJ2-7; 7 nucleotides agree with TRBD1. V was pared by 6 bases and J by 5 bases, with 7 bases of the junction left unmatched. From germline, CDR1 is SGHVS and CDR2 FNYEAQ. The CDR3 runs to 13 residues. The CDR3 coding sequence is TGTGCCAGCAGTCTGACAGGGCTCGACGAGCAGTACTTC. Translating it yields CASSLTGLDEQYF.

There are a few counts of this clonotype. This chain uses TRBV6-6 with TRBJ2-7, with 7 bases identical to TRBD1. Germline assignment: CDR1 MNHNY and CDR2 SVGAGI (reference sequence). Trimming cost V 7 bases and J 13 bases; bases outside gene matches: 13. The CDR3 sequence is 12 residues long. The chain's CDR3 is CASNTRGGLPYF. CDR3 nucleotide sequence: TGTGCCAGCAATACGAGAGGGGGCCTTCCTTACTTC.

This chain connects TRBV7-9 to TRBJ2-4; TRBD2 is a possible D gene (7 bases). V was cut by 2 bases and J by 8 bases, with 16 bases left in between. Germline lookup yields CDR1 SEHNR and CDR2 FQNEAQ (reference sequence). The CDR3 runs to 15 residues. The CDR3 region is CASSLRGAGRDIQYF. Here the CDR3 DNA reads TGTGCCAGCAGCTTACGGGGGGCCGGGCGGGACATTCAGTACTTC.

There are many counts of this clonotype. This chain connects TRBV7-2 to TRBJ2-1; D ambiguous. The germline V gene encodes CDR1 SGHTA and CDR2 FQGNSA. V shed 1 base and J shed 2 bases, with 9 bases lying between them. The CDR3 totals 15 residues. The CDR3 is CASSLGVGAYNEQFF. The CDR3 DNA sequence: TGTGCCAGCAGCTTAGGAGTGGGTGCCTACAATGAGCAGTTCTTC.

The chain combines TRBV20-1 with TRBJ2-7; the D is unclear. The CDR3 totals 10 residues. Germline V lookup: CDR1 DFQATT, CDR2 SNEGSKA (reference sequence). V lost 3 bases and J lost 6, with 6 bases in between. This CDR3 is CSARIGEQYF. The CDR3 region has the DNA TGCAGTGCTAGGATTGGCGAGCAGTACTTC.

This clonotype has only a few counts. This chain joins TRBV7-2 and TRBJ1-2, with D unclear. The V and J ends lost 5 bases and 3 bases respectively, with 13 bases between them. The V gene's germline CDR1 is SGHTA and CDR2 FQGNSA. CDR3 length: 14 residues. The CDR3 loop is CASSLQPRYYGYTF. CDR3 bases: TGTGCCAGCAGCCTACAGCCGCGTTACTATGGCTACACCTTC. The complete variable domain, with remaining parts taken from reference TRBV7-2 and TRBJ1-2, reads GAGVSQSPSNKVTEKGKDVELRCDPISGHTALYWYRQSLGQGLEFLIYFQGNSAPDKSGLPSDRFSAERTGGSVSTLTIQRTQQEDSAVYLCASSLQPRYYGYTFGSGTRLTVV.

This clonotype was observed many times. The chain recombines TRBV7-2 with TRBJ1-2; D may be TRBD1 (5 bases). CDR3 length: 13 amino acids. Germline values: CDR1 SGHTA, CDR2 FQGNSA. The V end was cut by 1 base, the J end by 8 bases, with 11 bases between. CDR3: CASSLVGASGYTF. CDR3 DNA sequence: TGTGCCAGCAGCTTAGTAGGGGCGTCGGGCTACACCTTC. The whole variable domain, remainder taken from reference TRBV7-2 and TRBJ1-2, is GAGVSQSPSNKVTEKGKDVELRCDPISGHTALYWYRQSLGQGLEFLIYFQGNSAPDKSGLPSDRFSAERTGGSVSTLTIQRTQQEDSAVYLCASSLVGASGYTFGSGTRLTVV.

This clonotype came up a few times. The V gene is TRBV7-9, the J gene TRBJ2-3; D is unclear. From germline, CDR1 is SEHNR and CDR2 FQNEAQ (reference sequence). The CDR3 is 18 amino acids. V gave up 4 bases and J gave up 4 bases, with 24 bases separating them. DNA of the CDR3: TGTGCCAGCAGCTCCGGATATGCAGGTCCCCCAGTCCCAGATACGCAGTATTTT. Amino acid sequence: CASSSGYAGPPVPDTQYF. The entire variable domain, with the rest obtained from reference TRBV7-9 and TRBJ2-3, is as follows: DTGVSQNPRHKITKRGQNVTFRCDPISEHNRLYWYRQTLGQGPEFLTYFQNEAQLEKSRLLSDRFSAERPKGSFSTLEIQRTEQGDSAMYLCASSSGYAGPPVPDTQYFGPGTRLTVL.

There are many counts of this clonotype. V gene TRBV7-2 combines with J gene TRBJ2-1; 8 bases map to TRBD2. Trimming took 4 bases from V and 10 from J; bases not matched to a gene: 12. Germline values: CDR1 SGHTA, CDR2 FQGNSA. The CDR3 runs 15 residues. The CDR3 DNA sequence: TGTGCCAGCAGCTCGGGGGGGCTAGCGGAATGGGAGCAGTTCTTC. Translating gives CASSSGGLAEWEQFF.

The rearrangement joins TRBV6-5 to TRBJ1-1; tentatively, D is TRBD1 (5 bases). The ends were cut back, 2 bases at V and 2 bases at J, with 12 bases in the middle. The CDR3 contains 15 residues. Germline V gene sequence: CDR1 MNHEY, CDR2 SVGAGI. The CDR3 DNA is TGTGCCAGCAGTTACGGACCCGGGGCCAACACTGAAGCTTTCTTT. This translates into CASSYGPGANTEAFF.

The chain has TRBV3-1 and TRBJ2-6; D is ambiguous. The CDR3 consists of 15 residues. The V gene's germline CDR1 is LGHDT and CDR2 YNNKEL (reference sequence). V lost 1 base and J 2 bases, leaving 6 bases between the germline ends. CDR3 DNA sequence: TGTGCCAGCAGCCAAGGCAGGCCTGGGGCCAACGTCCTGACTTTC. Its protein is CASSQGRPGANVLTF.

The chain employs TRBV6-1 and TRBJ1-3; D uncertain. CDR1 is MNHNS and CDR2 is SASEGT in the germline V gene. With 10 bases removed from V and 1 base from J, the gap between germline ends came to 11 bases. This CDR3 is built from 13 residues. The CDR3 nucleotides are TGTGCCACCAATAGGGAGTCTGGAAACACCATATATTTT. Its protein product is CATNRESGNTIYF.

The chain uses TRBV12-3 or TRBV12-4 and TRBJ1-4, with D perhaps TRBD1 (5 bases). CDR3 length equals 14 residues. Trimming stripped 3 bases from V and 7 bases from J, with 12 bases between. The CDR3 sequence is CASSLSQGGEKLFF. In DNA, the CDR3 is TGTGCCAGCAGTTTGTCGCAGGGAGGTGAAAAACTGTTTTTT.

This rearrangement joins TRBV10-3 to TRBJ1-3; 8 nucleotides align to TRBD1. This CDR3 is 14 amino acids long. Germline CDR1 and CDR2: ENHRY and SYGVKD. V lost 1 base to trimming and J lost 8 bases; unmatched junction nucleotides: 4. The CDR3 sequence is CAISEWTGTDTIYF. In DNA, the CDR3 is TGTGCCATCAGTGAGTGGACAGGGACGGACACCATATATTTT.

CDR3 sequence: CASSLATGGGDTQYF. The DNA for the CDR3 is TGTGCCAGCAGCTTAGCCACGGGAGGGGGGGATACGCAGTATTTT. The rearrangement uses TRBV7-6 and TRBJ2-3, with TRBD2 matching 8 bases. V lost 0 bases to trimming and J lost 6 bases; unmatched junction nucleotides: 5. Germline-derived CDR1 and CDR2 are SGHVS and FNYEAQ. This CDR3 contains 15 residues.

The chain joins TRBV7-2 to TRBJ1-1; tentatively, D is TRBD1 (5 bases). Looked up from germline, CDR1 is SGHTA and CDR2 is FQGNSA. The V and J ends lost 1 base and 2 bases respectively, with 8 bases between them. The CDR3 totals 14 residues. CDR3 DNA: TGTGCCAGCAGCTTAGGGGGGAAAAACACTGAAGCTTTCTTT. Translating gives CASSLGGKNTEAFF.

CDR3 protein: CASSPLGRGVYEQYF. DNA of the CDR3: TGTGCCAGCAGCCCCCTGGGCCGAGGCGTTTACGAGCAGTACTTC. The J gene is TRBJ2-7, the V gene TRBV12-3 or TRBV12-4; D is unresolved. Trimming took off 6 bases at V and 4 bases at J, with 19 bases between the two ends. The CDR3 extends over 15 amino acids.

The gene calls are TRBV18 and TRBJ1-2; no definite D call. Trimming pared 2 bases from V and 6 bases from J, leaving 10 bases between. Looked up from germline, CDR1 is KGHSH and CDR2 is LQKENI. This CDR3 has 13 amino acids. CDR3 loop: CASSPTLGDGYTF. CDR3 nucleotides: TGTGCCAGCTCACCAACTCTGGGAGATGGCTACACCTTC.

The table lists this clonotype with a few counts. The V call is TRBV4-3, the J call TRBJ1-5; 7 bases match TRBD1. The V gene's germline CDR1 is LGHNA and CDR2 YSLEER. This CDR3 contains 16 residues. Germline trimming cut 3 bases from V and 5 bases from J; bases unmatched to any gene: 10. CDR3 coding DNA: TGCGCCAGCAGCCAGGGGACAGCTCACCCTGATCAGCCCCAGCATTTT. Translation gives CASSQGTAHPDQPQHF.